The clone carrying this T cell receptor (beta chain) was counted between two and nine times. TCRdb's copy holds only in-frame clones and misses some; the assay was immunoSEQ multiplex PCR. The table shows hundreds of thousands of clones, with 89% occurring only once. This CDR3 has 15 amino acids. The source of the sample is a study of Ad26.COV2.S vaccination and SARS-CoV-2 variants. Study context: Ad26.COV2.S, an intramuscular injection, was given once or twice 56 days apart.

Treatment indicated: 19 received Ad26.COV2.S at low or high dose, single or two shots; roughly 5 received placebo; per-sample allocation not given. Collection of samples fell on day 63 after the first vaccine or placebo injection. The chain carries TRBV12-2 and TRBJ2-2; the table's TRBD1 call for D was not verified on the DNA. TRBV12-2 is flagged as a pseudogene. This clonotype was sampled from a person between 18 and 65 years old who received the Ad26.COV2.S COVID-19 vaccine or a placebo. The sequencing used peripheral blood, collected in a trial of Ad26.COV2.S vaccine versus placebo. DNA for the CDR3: TGTGCAAGTCGCCGCCTGGACAGGGGGACCGGGGAGCTGTTTTTT. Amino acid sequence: CASRRLDRGTGELFF.